This T cell receptor beta chain was captured by sequencing in a study of shared clonotypes between healthy human individuals. The study's findings and limits: Blood was the only sampled material, and tissue repertoires likely differ.

About this clone: The antigen is not known.

Around 30,000 T cell genomes (approximately 0.2 ug DNA) went into each sorted-subset replicate. This table comes from immunoSEQ multiplex PCR, and its TCRdb copy is limited to in-frame clones, with some not included. This sample has 900,000 to 1,200,000 clones, with about 84% found just once. The CDR3 has 15 amino acids. Germline V gene sequence: CDR1 MNHNY, CDR2 SVGAGI (reference sequence). Unmatched junction bases numbered 7, after V lost 7 bases and J lost 5 bases. The CD4+ fraction was divided into a CD45RA+ naive subset and a CD45RA-negative memory subset. The source is a man younger than 35 in good health. Some clones in this sample may be carry-over from other donors' samples. The sample consisted of memory CD4+ T cells from PBMCs. As for subset: CD45RA-negative fraction. This chain connects TRBV6-6 to TRBJ2-2; TRBD2 aligns across 10 bases. CDR3 sequence reads: CASMPSGRGTGELFF. CDR3 bases: TGTGCCAGCATGCCCAGCGGGAGGGGTACCGGGGAGCTGTTTTTT.